This T cell receptor beta chain derives from a study of long-term antiretroviral therapy in people with HIV. The study's findings and limits: Older ART regimens may have been in use when blood was drawn between the mid-2000s and the late 2010s. Transplant-donor-level diversity was not reached after ART, though diversity increased. Relative to control repertoires, HIV repertoires exhibited narrower CDR3 length ranges.

About this clone itself: Antigen: not known.

Amounts of 1-10 million cryopreserved PBMC were held in the samples before DNA extraction. Survey-level immunoSEQ v3.0 assays were run. The repertoire was sequenced with immunoSEQ multiplex PCR; TCRdb's copy has only in-frame clones and lacks some. The sample consists of about 36,000 clones, approximately 83% of them appearing once. Germline V gene lookup returns CDR1 MGHRA and CDR2 YSYEKL. The CDR3 spans 15 residues. The germline V and J ends were trimmed by 4 bases and 5 bases, with 15 bases remaining between them. The chain links TRBV4-1 to TRBJ1-5; D is perhaps TRBD1 (5 bases). This sample comprised unsorted PBMCs, obtained 2.2 years after starting antiretroviral therapy. The clonotype comes from a man younger than 30 with HIV. CDR3 nucleotides: TGCGCCAGCAGCCTCAGAGCCAGGGACGATCAGCCCCAGCATTTT. It translates to CASSLRARDDQPQHF.